This TCR beta chain was captured by sequencing in a study of identical twins (TCRdb year 2016). With regard to the full study: To test whether fetal clonotypes persist, the study used deep sequencing on TCR alpha and beta repertoires from monozygotic twins, unrelated adults of various ages, and cord blood. To rule out contamination, replicate twin experiments were performed at different times with different library preparation protocols. General conclusions and limits of the study: Excess twin sharing in beta out-of-frame sequences was weaker because fewer shared sequences lowered the signal-to-noise ratio. Zero-insertion analyses could be partly confounded by invariant T cells such as MAIT and iNKT, though diverse VJ usage argued against such confounding for most clonotypes. Compared with coincidental sharing between unrelated individuals, an excess of low generation-probability sequences was observed among out-of-frame TCR alpha sequences shared between twins. Abundant cord blood beta clonotypes had fewer insertions, young adult naive repertoires showed a similar but weaker trend, and memory repertoires showed no such trend. Recombination models systematically underestimated out-of-frame TCR alpha sharing in monozygotic twins but agreed with sharing between unrelated individuals. Because the same donors could not be followed over many years, the conclusions relied on cross-sectional statistical analysis.

Its CDR3 holds 20 amino acids, cysteine through phenylalanine. Of all the DNA, just the CDR3 is kept, 60 bases in frame from base 1. Trimming leaves V shorter by 4 bases and J shorter by 4 bases, with the junction holding 14 bases beyond the gene matches. Only healthy Caucasian donors were included. The twin cohort consisted of three pairs of female monozygotic twins, all aged roughly 18 to 30 years. Peripheral blood mononuclear cells were used as the source from which RNA for TCR libraries was isolated. The protocol used for the library was 5' RACE. TCRdb records Illumina HiSeq 2000 as the sequencer. Template switching added a universal primer binding site, and the final cDNA carried a unique molecular identifier that allowed TCR cDNA molecules to be counted accurately. Specific primers in the conserved constant-segment region were used to synthesize first-strand cDNA for TCR alpha and beta chains. To control for contamination, every cDNA library was double barcoded, receiving both a SMART-Mk sample barcode and Illumina barcodes. TruSeq adapter sequences, together with Illumina sample barcodes, were added in two successive PCR steps. The TCR alpha and beta cDNA libraries were sequenced on the Illumina HiSeq platform using custom primers. Processing in the source paper ran as follows. MiGEC was used to process raw reads and extract unique molecular identifiers, and MiXCR was used to find CDR3 positions. For each individual, recombination models were inferred using an EM algorithm with the repgenHMM and IGoR tools. Shared clonotype analysis was performed with the tcR package in R, normalizing sharing by the product of cloneset sizes. To study raw recombination without the effects of thymic and clonal selection, out-of-frame nonproductive sequences were analyzed. TCRdb reworked the public reads: Q25 trimming with fastp, MiXCR clone assembly, productive beta chains retained. Records with the same CDR3 protein are collapsed into one entry carrying the most frequent genes and DNA. These V and J calls originate from TCRdb's pipeline instead of the authors' own analysis. The sample table shows hundreds of thousands of distinct CDR3 sequences, and 21% are seen once. The leading ten clones occupy roughly 4.3% of the sample.

About this clonotype itself: The specificity of this receptor is unknown. No base quality information exists; no much larger clone differs at one position.

These data were also reused for a study on T cells expressing NK-cell markers. The second study, in turn, reports: TCR beta-chain repertoires were profiled in sorted CD3+CD56+NKG2C+, CD3+CD56+NKG2C- and CD3+CD56-NKG2C+ T-cell subsets from fewer than 10 donors. Among the eight sequenced donors, seven were HCMV-seropositive and one was HCMV-seronegative. In several experiments an anti-gammadeltaTCR antibody was added to restrict sorting to alphabetaTCR-expressing T cells. In roughly 6 donors, the dominant CD3+CD56+NKG2C+ clonotypes ranked among the top 10 CD8+ clonotypes, making up 1.0-7.0% of CD8+ T cells. Those dominant clonotypes were again the most abundant among CD3+CD56-NKG2C+ cells in a few donors, at roughly 25-65%. Whether the expanded NKG2C-expressing T cell clones were specific for HCMV antigens remained unclear. Randomly selected healthy volunteers, three men and five women, were used as the eight sequenced donors. A commercial ELISA kit detecting HCMV-specific IgG in serum was used to determine HCMV serostatus. For about six donors, unsorted PBMC were also used to sequence bulk peripheral blood T-cell repertoires. Reads were demultiplexed and grouped by UMI with MIGEC, and clonotypes were assembled and quantified with MiTCR. Only TCR cDNA sequences supported by at least two reads were kept to exclude erroneous sequences. The tcR package was used for downstream repertoire analysis, and clonotypes were matched across fractions by CDR3 nucleotide sequence plus V segment. VDJmatch was used to annotate antigen specificity against VDJdb, with one amino acid substitution in CDR3 permitted.

This clonotype originated in a woman aged 18-35 years in good health. The V and J genes are TRBV12-3 or TRBV12-4 and TRBJ2-2, and TRBD2 aligns with 14 junction nucleotides. Sequencing was performed on PBMCs. In nucleotides, the sequence is TGTGCCAGCAGTTCCGCGCTCGGGACTAGCGGGAGCCCCGGCACCGGGGAGCTGTTTTTT. Translation gives CASSSALGTSGSPGTGELFF.